The 4 T cell receptor beta chains presented below share a single source sample, sequenced in a study of PD-1 blockade in classical Hodgkin lymphoma. Every patient had relapsed following autologous stem cell transplantation, and cohorts differed in brentuximab vedotin exposure. Clones were read by immunoSEQ multiplex PCR, and TCRdb kept only the in-frame ones, dropping some. The sample has 66,000 or so clones; roughly two thirds are singletons. The sample in question was peripheral blood mononuclear cells (PBMCs), obtained before the second cycle of nivolumab. The receptors were gathered from a human donor with classical Hodgkin lymphoma.

This sequence joins TRBV2 and TRBJ1-3, with D possibly being TRBD1 (5 bases). Germline V gene sequence: CDR1 SNHLY, CDR2 FYNNEI. The CDR3 is 14 amino acids. V was clipped by 3 bases and J by 0 bases, with 6 bases between them. The CDR3 DNA sequence: TGTGCCAGCAGTGATGGGGGCTCTGGAAACACCATATATTTT. It translates to CASSDGGSGNTIYF.

The CDR3 coding sequence is TGTGCCAGCAGCTTAGTAGGGGGTGGGGTAAACACTGAAGCTTTCTTT. Residues: CASSLVGGGVNTEAFF. V and J are TRBV7-2 and TRBJ1-1, with D possibly being TRBD1 (6 bases). The CDR3 spans 16 residues. The V and J ends lost 1 base and 2 bases respectively, with 14 bases between them. Germline CDR1 reads SGHTA; CDR2 reads FQGNSA.

The genes are TRBV11-3 and TRBJ2-1; 11 nucleotides align to TRBD1. J was trimmed by 7 bases and V by 5 bases; bases with no gene match: 13. This CDR3 is built from 17 residues. Germline V gives CDR1 SGHNT, CDR2 YENEEA. The CDR3 reads CASSPRPGQGVKNEQFF. The CDR3 coding sequence is TGTGCCAGCAGCCCCAGACCGGGACAGGGGGTTAAAAATGAGCAGTTCTTC. The full variable domain, its missing parts supplied by reference TRBV11-3 and TRBJ2-1, is EAGVVQSPRYKIIEKKQPVAFWCNPISGHNTLYWYLQNLGQGPELLIRYENEEAVDDSQLPKDRFSAERLKGVDSTLKIQPAELGDSAVYLCASSPRPGQGVKNEQFFGPGTRLTVL.

The chain is built from TRBV4-2 and TRBJ1-3; the D gene is possibly TRBD1 (5 bases). The CDR3 is 15 residues long. Germline V gene data show CDR1 as LGHNA and CDR2 as YNFKEQ. V lost 1 base, J lost 5 bases, and 12 bases lay in between. This CDR3 is CASSQGGGERNTIYF. CDR3 nucleotides: TGTGCCAGCAGCCAAGGGGGAGGGGAGAGAAACACCATATATTTT.